This TCR beta chain was sequenced for a study of T cell responses to AZD1222 COVID-19 vaccine (dated by TCRdb to the early 2020s). Background on the whole study: AZD1222 recipients whose second dose came at about 4 weeks and those whose second dose came at about 12 weeks were combined into one group, since spike-specific TCR depth and breadth did not differ between the two schedules. A total of 233 trial participants underwent TCR sequencing, of whom about 210 had received two doses of AZD1222 and about 25 had received two doses of the MenACWY control vaccine. Trial participants were enrolled by age into 18-55, 56-69 and 70-plus year subgroups, with about 150, 28 and 57 TCR-sequenced participants respectively. What the work shows at the level of the full study, not this receptor alone: In the small 56-69-year group, the increase in depth fell short of significance, most likely because of low power. Conclusions about previously exposed vaccinees are limited, since just 5 to 7 AZD1222 recipients were seropositive for SARS-CoV-2 at baseline. Reportedly, almost half of the unique spike-specific TCRs recognized epitopes lying outside the regions that are mutated in the B.1.351 and B.1.1.7 variants. A significant rise in spike-specific TCR breadth and depth was observed after two AZD1222 doses relative to day 0 and relative to MenACWY recipients. The whole spike protein was spanned by vaccine-associated CD4 TCRs, and dominant responses were seen in regions 160-218 and 743-854. Because no day 14 peak-response samples were available, the repertoires could be characterized only after the peak T cell response. Most participants were white British and females outnumbered males, and the authors suggested that clonal diversity may have been underestimated.

The germline V gene encodes CDR1 SGHRS and CDR2 YFSETQ. The germline ends are 10 bases apart after V is trimmed by 0 bases and J by 0 bases. The CDR3 sequence holds 16 residues, the cysteine and phenylalanine included. The DNA shown is the 48-base CDR3, in frame from base 1. What the time point label conveys for this sample: baseline before first vaccination. Vaccinee samples were obtained from the UK trials COV001 and COV002, which included a single-blind randomized controlled phase 2/3 trial of AZD1222 (ChAdOx1 nCoV-19) in healthy adults. Trial participant PBMC samples were collected at day 0 and day 28 after the second dose for TCRbeta chain sequencing. Remarks on this clone: What this receptor recognizes is not known. No per-base quality is available; no much larger clone lies one base away.

The CDR3 regions of human TCRbeta chains were analyzed by immunosequencing. The authors processed their data as follows. Repertoire TCRs were checked for matches against a reference library of SARS-CoV-2-specific TCRs that had been generated using the MIRA antigen-specificity platform. Breadth meant the fraction of unique TCRs that were SARS-CoV-2-associated, whereas depth meant the fraction of total T cells that were SARS-CoV-2-associated. Using the MIRA data, each spike-specific TCR was assigned both to the spike region to which the TCR was reactive and to a CD4 or CD8 class. Log10-transformed breadth and depth values were compared by one-way ANOVA with Sidak's multiple comparisons tests. TCRdb's version of the immuneACCESS table is confined to in-frame rearrangements and falls short of the full clone set. An unresolved V gene accounts for under half of the shortfall where checked; the remainder is of unknown origin. The V and J calls and clone size are taken from that table; D and trimming were inferred from the DNA. This sample gives over 150,000 clones in total; roughly nine tenths of them show up just once. Of the sample, approximately 19% is held by the ten largest clones.

The clonotype originates from an adult in good health. In this chain, TRBV5-1 is recombined with TRBJ2-1; the D gene is possibly TRBD2, with 5 bases matching. The sample consisted of peripheral blood, taken on day 0 of AZD1222 vaccination. The nucleotide sequence is given as TGCGCCAGCAGCTTGGACCCTGGGAGCTCCTACAATGAGCAGTTCTTC. It translates as CASSLDPGSSYNEQFF.